This record covers a single T cell receptor (beta chain). This sample stems from a study of radiotherapy plus CTLA-4 blockade in lung cancer. This CDR3 has 14 residues. Germline CDR1 and CDR2: MNHEY and SMNVEV (reference sequence). Trimming shortened V by 6 bases and J by 3 bases, and 15 bases separated the two germline ends. Using immunoSEQ multiplex PCR, the repertoire was profiled, and TCRdb retains in-frame clones only, with some absent. The sample carries 100,000 to 150,000 clones, about 87% recorded once. Sequencing was performed on peripheral blood, taken from a patient treated with radiotherapy plus ipilimumab. The rearrangement uses TRBV27 and TRBJ2-7, with D maybe TRBD2 (6 bases). This receptor was taken from a human donor with non-small cell lung cancer that progressed on radiotherapy plus ipilimumab. The DNA of the CDR3 is TGTGCCAGCAGCGGGGGTTCTAGCAGCTACGAGCAGTACTTC. Its protein product is CASSGGSSSYEQYF.